This TCR beta chain was captured in a study of T cell repertoires in cytomegalovirus infection. For the study at large: Selection of CMV epitopes for the study included recently identified HLA-C-restricted and well-studied HLA-B-restricted ones. Public TCR beta signatures provided an indication of both CMV infection and a matching HLA type. The study, taken as a whole, reports: Summed public TCR beta family frequency identified CMV carriers bearing the relevant HLA. HLA-C-restricted, CMV-specific TCR beta clonotypes were dominant ex vivo.

Points on this clonotype: Its antigen remains unidentified.

There are 14 residues in the CDR3. V was pared by 4 bases and J by 0 bases, with 7 bases between. Looked up from germline, CDR1 is MNHEY and CDR2 is SVGEGT. TCRdb itself ran the reads through MiXCR, one entry per CDR3 protein. This table holds fewer than 1,000,000 distinct CDR3 sequences, approximately 32% found once. This receptor was obtained from a human donor in good health (CMV status not recorded). Some clones in this sample may be carry-over from other donors' samples. Sequences were derived from cultured CD8+ T cells from PBMCs, sampled from culture after CMV antigen stimulation. The chain has TRBV6-2 or TRBV6-3 and TRBJ1-5; D gene uncertain. The CDR3 DNA reads as TGTGCCAGCAGTTTTACCTTTAGCAATCAGCCCCAGCATTTT. This translates into CASSFTFSNQPQHF.